This T cell receptor beta chain is drawn from a study of T cell repertoires in cytomegalovirus infection. Study background: It was recently identified HLA-C-restricted and well-studied HLA-B-restricted CMV epitopes that the study used. Matching HLA type, along with CMV infection, was indicated by public TCR beta signatures.

The trim removed 7 bases at V and 4 bases at J, leaving 5 bases unmatched. Germline-derived CDR1 and CDR2 are SNHLY and FYNNEI. This CDR3 comprises 13 residues. TCRdb reanalysed the reads using MiXCR and keeps one entry per CDR3 protein. This table has about 830,000 distinct CDR3 sequences, about 33% appearing once. Notes on this clonotype: Its antigen is still unknown.

The chain uses TRBV2 and TRBJ1-2; 8 nucleotides match TRBD1. The sample was cultured CD8+ T cells from PBMCs, taken from culture after CMV antigen stimulation. The receptor comes from a human donor in good health (CMV status not recorded). Some clones in this sample may be carry-over from other donors' samples. The CDR3 sequence: CASIRTGPYGYTF. The CDR3 nucleotides are TGTGCCAGCATTAGGACAGGGCCCTATGGCTACACCTTC.